One and the same sample provided the 27 T cell receptor beta chains below, sequenced in a study of vaccination and CD4 T cells after COVID-19. An Oncomine TCR Beta short-read assay was used to sequence the DNA from cultured CD4+ T cells. TCRdb independently ran MiXCR on the PCR reads; one entry per CDR3 protein. Seen here are more than 20,000 distinct CDR3 sequences, less than 35% observed once, and the top ten hold roughly 11%. Time point defined: late sampling 161 to 241 days after vaccination in a few convalescent patients. Treatment here: approximately 9-day PBMC culture with coronavirus spike peptide pools or control peptides (ViraFEST assay). Their specific antigens are unknown. The sequencing used CD4+ T cells from blood, cultured in vitro, collected about 7 months after SARS-CoV-2 vaccination. These TCRs come from a human donor who had recovered from COVID-19.

This clonotype showed up just a few times. The chain carries TRBV20-1 and TRBJ2-6; D gene ambiguous. Germline CDR1 DFQATT, CDR2 SNEGSKA (reference sequence). The CDR3 extends over 13 amino acids. V shed 6 bases and J shed 2 bases, with 8 bases lying between them. CDR3 coding DNA: TGCAGTGCAAATAGGGCTGGGGCCAACGTCCTGACTTTC. This encodes CSANRAGANVLTF.

This chain uses TRBV20-1 with TRBJ2-5; D unclear. Trimming took 6 bases from V and 6 from J, leaving 11 bases between them. The germline V gene encodes CDR1 DFQATT and CDR2 SNEGSKA (reference sequence). This CDR3 is 11 amino acids long. The CDR3 loop reads CSATAEQTQYF. Here the CDR3 DNA reads TGCAGTGCCACAGCTGAGCAGACCCAGTACTTC.

The chain combines TRBV20-1 with TRBJ1-4; no reliable D call. The CDR3 has 14 residues. Looked up from germline, CDR1 is DFQATT and CDR2 is SNEGSKA (reference sequence). The ends were cut back, 2 bases at V and 0 bases at J, with 7 bases in the middle. CDR3 loop: CSARPGATNEKLFF. CDR3 in DNA: TGCAGTGCTAGACCGGGTGCAACTAATGAAAAACTGTTTTTT.

The chain is built from TRBV6-1 and TRBJ1-2, with D maybe TRBD1 (6 bases). CDR1 and CDR2 from the germline V gene are MNHNS and SASEGT. The length of the CDR3 is 12 residues. V lost 3 bases, J lost 7 bases, and 9 bases lay in between. CDR3 loop: CASSDRGTGYTF. The CDR3 DNA reads as TGTGCCAGCAGTGACAGGGGAACTGGCTACACCTTC.

This chain uses TRBV19 with TRBJ1-5, with 7 bases aligning to TRBD1. The CDR3 is made up of 14 amino acids. Germline V gives CDR1 LNHDA, CDR2 SQIVND (reference sequence). The J segment lost 2 bases and the V segment lost 7 bases, leaving 5 bases of the junction unmatched. The CDR3 region is CASTYRGGNQPQHF. CDR3 sequence (DNA): TGTGCCAGTACCTACAGGGGTGGCAATCAGCCCCAGCATTTT.

V gene TRBV11-1 combines with J gene TRBJ2-5; perhaps D is TRBD1 or TRBD2 (5 bases each). The germline gives CDR1 SGHAT, CDR2 FQDESV (reference sequence). V was trimmed by 3 bases and J by 3 bases, leaving 14 bases between them. The CDR3 has 15 amino acids. Here the CDR3 reads CASSFSRGREETQYF. Written as DNA, the CDR3 is TGTGCCAGCAGCTTTTCTCGGGGACGAGAAGAGACCCAGTACTTC.

This clonotype turned up a few times. V is TRBV20-1 and J is TRBJ1-2; 9 bases map to TRBD1. This CDR3 comprises 15 residues. V was pared by 0 bases and J by 4 bases, with 6 bases of the junction left unmatched. The germline V gene encodes CDR1 DFQATT and CDR2 SNEGSKA (reference sequence). In nucleotides, the CDR3 is TGCAGTGCTAGAGATCAGGGACAGGGCGTCTATGGCTACACCTTC. The encoded protein is CSARDQGQGVYGYTF.

The chain carries TRBV27 and TRBJ2-1; 11 nucleotides align to TRBD2. The germline V gene encodes CDR1 MNHEY and CDR2 SMNVEV (reference sequence). V lost 7 bases and J lost 6; bases outside the gene matches: 8. The CDR3 has 15 residues. The CDR3 DNA follows: TGTGCCAGCACTTTTAGCGGGAGGGCTCCCAATGAGCAGTTCTTC. Translation: CASTFSGRAPNEQFF.

The chain uses TRBV7-2 and TRBJ2-1; 8 positions match TRBD2. The CDR3 runs 15 residues. CDR1 and CDR2 (germline): SGHTA, FQGNSA. Germline trimming cut 5 bases from V and 0 bases from J; bases unmatched to any gene: 3. The CDR3 DNA reads as TGTGCCAGCAGCCCGGGGGGGAGCTCCTACAATGAGCAGTTCTTC. This gives the protein CASSPGGSSYNEQFF.

This clonotype was picked up a small number of times. V gene TRBV19 combines with J gene TRBJ2-7; D may match TRBD1 or TRBD2 (5 bases each). The CDR3 is 15 residues long. Trimming shortened V by 5 bases and J by 0 bases, and 14 bases separated the two germline ends. CDR1 is LNHDA and CDR2 is SQIVND in the germline V gene (reference sequence). This CDR3 is CASSGSGALSYEQYF. For the CDR3, the DNA is TGTGCCAGTAGTGGCTCCGGGGCACTCTCCTACGAGCAGTACTTC.

This clonotype was picked up a small number of times. V gene TRBV2 combines with J gene TRBJ2-3; D is uncertain. The V gene lost 6 bases and the J gene lost 5 bases, with 6 bases spanning the gap. This CDR3 contains 11 residues. Per the germline V gene, CDR1 is SNHLY and CDR2 is FYNNEI. CDR3 loop: CASSAKDTQYF. The CDR3, as DNA: TGTGCCAGCAGCGCTAAAGATACGCAGTATTTT.

This clonotype came up a few times. The CDR3, as DNA: TGTGCCAGCAGGACGGGACTAGCGGGATTTAGGGGGAATCCGGGTGCAGATACGCAGTATTTT. Encoded protein: CASRTGLAGFRGNPGADTQYF. The chain is built from TRBV28 and TRBJ2-3; 13 bases map to TRBD2. V lost 6 bases, J lost 4 bases, and 22 bases stayed unmatched. This CDR3 spans 21 amino acids. CDR1 MDHEN and CDR2 SYDVKM come from the germline V gene.

This clonotype is medium-sized in the sample. The V and J genes are TRBV5-1 and TRBJ2-5; D may be TRBD2 (5 bases). The CDR3 spans 16 residues. The V end was cut by 4 bases, the J end by 2 bases, with 18 bases between. The germline CDR1 and CDR2 sequences are SGHRS and YFSETQ. CDR3 loop: CASSPPSGWEQETQYF. Written as DNA, the CDR3 is TGCGCCAGCAGCCCGCCGTCGGGGTGGGAGCAAGAGACCCAGTACTTC. Full variable domain (missing parts from reference TRBV5-1 and TRBJ2-5): KAGVTQTPRYLIKTRGQQVTLSCSPISGHRSVSWYQQTPGQGLQFLFEYFSETQRNKGNFPGRFSGRQFSNSRSEMNVSTLELGDSALYLCASSPPSGWEQETQYFGPGTRLLVL.

This clonotype appeared a few times. The V gene is TRBV6-2 or TRBV6-3, the J gene TRBJ2-2; D unclear. Looked up from germline, CDR1 is MNHEY and CDR2 is SVGEGT. V lost 6 bases to trimming and J lost 6 bases, with 11 bases between them. This CDR3 comprises 13 residues. This chain's CDR3 is CASSQSSAGELFF. CDR3 nucleotide sequence: TGTGCCAGCAGCCAATCAAGCGCCGGGGAGCTGTTTTTT.

The J gene is TRBJ2-5, the V gene TRBV28; D possibly corresponds to TRBD2 (6 bases). The germline gives CDR1 MDHEN, CDR2 SYDVKM. The CDR3 extends over 12 amino acids. Trimming cost V 7 bases and J 5 bases, with 11 bases left between them. The CDR3 here is CASNVGRETQYF. Here the CDR3 DNA reads TGTGCCAGCAATGTGGGGAGGGAGACCCAGTACTTC.

This clonotype was seen a few times. The germline gene is not matched at one end of the junction; a read error may be the cause. This sequence joins TRBV6-2 or TRBV6-3 and TRBJ2-7; D gene unclear. CDR3 size: 12 residues. Germline values: CDR1 MNHEY, CDR2 SVGEGT. CDR3 in amino acids: CASSYPSYGQYF. CDR3 nucleotides: TGTGCCAGCAGTTACCCCTCTTACGGGCAGTACTTC.

This clonotype is categorized as medium-sized. The rearrangement uses TRBV28 and TRBJ1-1; TRBD1 agrees at 7 bases. From germline, CDR1 is MDHEN and CDR2 SYDVKM. CDR3 length equals 14 residues. V lost 8 bases and J lost 3; bases outside the gene matches: 9. Written as DNA, the CDR3 is TGTGCCAGCTACCCAGGGGGTCTTCACACTGAAGCTTTCTTT. Translated, it gives CASYPGGLHTEAFF.

The chain combines TRBV28 with TRBJ2-2; 9 positions agree with TRBD2. Germline V CDR1 and CDR2: MDHEN, SYDVKM. The CDR3 sequence is 11 residues long. Losses at the gene ends were 4 bases for V and 17 bases for J; bases not matched to a gene: 5. The CDR3 sequence is CASSSGTSPFF. CDR3 nucleotide sequence: TGTGCCAGCAGTTCCGGGACTAGCCCCTTTTTT.

This clonotype was seen more than once but under ten times. A read error may explain this, as a much larger clone is one base away. The chain couples TRBV20-1 to TRBJ2-1, with 10 bases fitting TRBD2. Germline CDR1 is DFQATT and CDR2 is SNEGSKA (reference sequence). There are 16 residues in the CDR3. V gave up 0 bases and J gave up 3 bases; unmatched junction bases: 5. CDR3 sequence (DNA): TGCAGTGCTAGAGATCCGCTAGCGGGAGACTACAATGAGCAGTTCTTC. This gives the protein CSARDPLAGDYNEQFF.

The chain is built from TRBV10-1 and TRBJ2-1, with 9 positions matching TRBD2. Germline trimming cut 4 bases from V and 6 bases from J; bases unmatched to any gene: 4. This CDR3 region has 14 residues. The germline gives CDR1 WNHNN, CDR2 SYGVQD (reference sequence). The CDR3: CASSALAGINEQFF. CDR3 DNA sequence: TGCGCCAGCAGTGCGCTAGCGGGGATCAATGAGCAGTTCTTC.

The J gene is TRBJ2-7, the V gene TRBV5-8, with 11 bases lining up with TRBD1. V was clipped by 4 bases and J by 6 bases; unmatched bases: 6. The CDR3 is 14 residues long. CDR1 SGHTS and CDR2 YDEGEE come from the germline V gene. CDR3 in DNA: TGTGCCAGCAGCGTCCGGGACAGGGGGTTCGAGCAGTACTTC. Translation gives CASSVRDRGFEQYF.

V and J are TRBV20-1 and TRBJ2-5, with D perhaps matching TRBD1 or TRBD2 (5 bases each). V was clipped by 5 bases and J by 3 bases, with 13 bases between them. The CDR3 runs 13 residues. The germline CDR1 and CDR2 sequences are DFQATT and SNEGSKA (reference sequence). CDR3 sequence reads: CSAELQGEETQYF. The DNA of the CDR3 is TGCAGTGCTGAATTGCAGGGAGAAGAGACCCAGTACTTC.

This clonotype was detected only a few times. The J gene is TRBJ1-2, the V gene TRBV19, with 9 bases identical to TRBD1. The CDR3 spans 14 residues. J was trimmed by 7 bases and V by 5 bases; bases with no gene match: 8. Germline V lookup: CDR1 LNHDA, CDR2 SQIVND (reference sequence). The CDR3, as DNA: TGTGCCAGTAGTCCATGGACAGGGGAGGCTGGCTACACCTTC. Translated: CASSPWTGEAGYTF.

This clonotype was picked up a small number of times. J is TRBJ2-7 and V is TRBV6-5, with TRBD1 as a possible D gene (6 bases). Germline V CDR1 and CDR2: MNHEY, SVGAGI. V gave up 6 bases and J gave up 2 bases, with 14 bases separating them. The CDR3 has 14 residues. CDR3 region: CASRYREEAYEQYF. CDR3 sequence (DNA): TGTGCCAGCAGATACAGGGAAGAGGCCTACGAGCAGTACTTC.

The chain has TRBV6-1 and TRBJ2-5; a weak D match, TRBD2 (5 bases). V lost 2 bases, J lost 5 bases, and 21 bases lay in between. The CDR3 is 17 amino acids. Germline CDR1 and CDR2: MNHNS and SASEGT. DNA for the CDR3: TGTGCCAGCAGTGAATTGTTGGGAAGTCAAACGGGGGAGACCCAGTACTTC. Its translation is CASSELLGSQTGETQYF.

This chain joins TRBV18 and TRBJ2-7; perhaps TRBD1 as D (5 bases). V lost 3 bases, J lost 4 bases, and 10 bases lay in between. This CDR3 comprises 13 residues. CDR1 KGHSH and CDR2 LQKENI come from the germline V gene. The CDR3 nucleotides are TGTGCCAGCTCACCCGGCAGGGAATACGAGCAGTACTTC. Protein product: CASSPGREYEQYF.

The genes are TRBV20-1 and TRBJ2-3, with TRBD2 matching 10 bases. Germline V gene lookup returns CDR1 DFQATT and CDR2 SNEGSKA (reference sequence). The CDR3 has 15 amino acids. Trimming took 4 bases from V and 1 from J; bases not matched to a gene: 5. The DNA of the CDR3 is TGCAGTGCTACAAGACTAGCGGGTCGCACAGATACGCAGTATTTT. Residues: CSATRLAGRTDTQYF.